This TCR beta chain is from a study of shared clonotypes between healthy human individuals. General study points: Larger estimated richness was generally seen in naive subsets than in memory subsets.

An assay was performed, and its level was deep. Several immunoSEQ plates held equal portions of the genomic DNA taken from each subset. Method: immunoSEQ multiplex PCR; TCRdb's copy keeps in-frame clones and lacks some. The table lists approximately 1.9 million clones, around 93% of them singletons, with less than 2% in the top ten. Regarding this clone: Antigen unknown.

Germline CDR1 SEHNR, CDR2 FQNEAQ (reference sequence). The CDR3 consists of 13 residues. V lost 8 bases and J lost 3, with 14 bases in between. Only CD45RO-negative cells positively selected for CCR7 counted as naive CD8 cells, so terminally differentiated effector memory CD45RA+ cells were excluded. Sequencing input: naive CD8+ T cells from PBMCs. The source is a young man in good health. Some clones in this sample may be carry-over from other donors' samples. This sequence joins TRBV7-9 and TRBJ2-7; D may correspond to TRBD1 or TRBD2 (6 bases each). CDR3 protein: CASGPGASYEQYF. CDR3 bases: TGTGCCAGCGGGCCGGGGGCTAGCTACGAGCAGTACTTC.